These 20 T cell receptor beta chains were sequenced from one sample in a study of blood T cell repertoires in COVID-19. Profiling relied on immunoSEQ multiplex PCR, and the TCRdb table lists in-frame clones only, not all of them. The repertoire has some 170,000 clones, roughly 80% of them found once; the top ten carry 15% to 20%. Sequencing was performed on PBMCs or T cells enriched from blood (not recorded which). These receptors originate from a woman between 50 and 59 years old who had recovered from COVID-19.

This rearrangement joins TRBV13 to TRBJ2-1; TRBD1 is a possible D gene (5 bases). V lost 9 bases and J lost 0, with 12 bases in between. The CDR3 is 14 residues long. Germline CDR1 and CDR2: PRHDT and FYEKMQ (reference sequence). CDR3 residues: CASGRGASYNEQFF. In nucleotides, the CDR3 is TGTGCCAGTGGAAGGGGCGCCTCCTACAATGAGCAGTTCTTC. The full variable domain, with the rest looked up from reference TRBV13 and TRBJ2-1, is AAGVIQSPRHLIKEKRETATLKCYPIPRHDTVYWYQQGPGQDPQFLISFYEKMQSDKGSIPDRFSAQQFSDYHSELNMSSLELGDSALYFCASGRGASYNEQFFGPGTRLTVL.

This clone was found a few times. This chain joins TRBV7-6 and TRBJ2-6; D is possibly TRBD2 (5 bases). V was trimmed by 2 bases and J by 4 bases, leaving 9 bases between them. CDR3 length: 15 residues. From germline, CDR1 is SGHVS and CDR2 FNYEAQ. CDR3 region: CASSLTAAGANVLTF. Written as DNA, the CDR3 is TGTGCCAGCAGCTTAACAGCGGCCGGGGCCAACGTCCTGACTTTC. Drawing the rest from reference TRBV7-6 and TRBJ2-6, the complete variable domain is GAGVSQSPRYKVTKRGQDVALRCDPISGHVSLYWYRQALGQGPEFLTYFNYEAQQDKSGLPNDRFSAERPEGSISTLTIQRTEQRDSAMYRCASSLTAAGANVLTFGAGSRLTVL.

Only one count was recorded for this clone. The gene calls are TRBV27 and TRBJ2-1; TRBD1 might be the D (5 bases). In germline, CDR1 is MNHEY, CDR2 SMNVEV (reference sequence). The V and J ends lost 6 bases and 5 bases respectively, with 14 bases between them. The CDR3 runs 14 residues. As DNA, the CDR3 is TGTGCCAGCAGCGGCTGGGGCACAAACAATGAGCAGTTCTTC. This gives the protein CASSGWGTNNEQFF.

The chain combines TRBV7-6 with TRBJ2-7; tentatively, D is TRBD2 (5 bases). Trimming took 5 bases from V and 6 from J, leaving 20 bases between them. Germline CDR1 and CDR2: SGHVS and FNYEAQ. The CDR3 is 15 amino acids. The CDR3 sequence is CASSPLDRSGSEQYF. CDR3 nucleotide sequence: TGTGCCAGCAGCCCCCTGGACCGATCGGGGAGCGAGCAGTACTTC.

CDR3 sequence (DNA): TGTGCCAGCAGCCAGGATTCCGGGACACAGAACACTGAAGCTTTCTTT. Amino acids: CASSQDSGTQNTEAFF. V gene TRBV3-1 (or the pseudogene TRBV3-2) combines with J gene TRBJ1-1; possible D gene TRBD1, 6 bases. Germline CDR1 reads LGHDT; CDR2 reads YNNKEL (reference sequence). Trimming took off 3 bases at V and 1 base at J, with 15 bases between the two ends. The CDR3 is 16 amino acids.

The chain combines TRBV5-5 with TRBJ1-2, with 9 bases matching TRBD1. The CDR3 consists of 15 residues. Germline lookup yields CDR1 SGHKS and CDR2 YYEKEE (reference sequence). Trimming at V came to 5 bases and at J to 8 bases, leaving 13 bases not matched to a gene. CDR3 in amino acids: CASSYPGTGNLGYTF. The CDR3 DNA reads TGTGCCAGCAGTTACCCCGGGACAGGGAACCTGGGCTACACCTTC.

The chain uses TRBV10-3 and TRBJ2-3; tentative D call: TRBD1 (5 bases). The CDR3 extends over 14 amino acids. Deletions cut 4 bases from V and 2 bases from J, with 10 bases between. In germline, CDR1 is ENHRY, CDR2 SYGVKD. The chain's CDR3 is CAISVQVNTDTQYF. As DNA, the CDR3 is TGTGCCATCAGTGTACAGGTAAACACAGATACGCAGTATTTT.

A single count supports this clone. The chain combines TRBV30 with TRBJ2-7; TRBD1 matches 7 bases. The CDR3 covers 13 residues. Trimming at V came to 5 bases and at J to 0 bases, leaving 4 bases not matched to a gene. CDR1 is GTSNPN, CDR2 SVGIG, per germline (reference sequence). CDR3 in DNA: TGTGCCTGGGGTGGGACAGTCTCCTACGAGCAGTACTTC. Its translation: CAWGGTVSYEQYF.

The gene calls are TRBV7-8 and TRBJ1-1, with TRBD1 as a possible D gene (5 bases). There are 17 residues in the CDR3. Germline lookup yields CDR1 SGHVS and CDR2 FQNEAQ. The germline V and J ends were trimmed by 2 bases and 0 bases, with 16 bases remaining between them. CDR3 bases: TGTGCCAGCAGCTTACCCAGGGTACTTACCATGAACACTGAAGCTTTCTTT. Its protein is CASSLPRVLTMNTEAFF.

V gene TRBV5-8 combines with J gene TRBJ2-2, with D possibly being TRBD1 (5 bases). Deletions cut 0 bases from V and 4 bases from J, with 7 bases between. Germline CDR1 reads SGHTS; CDR2 reads YDEGEE. The CDR3 is made up of 14 amino acids. The CDR3 DNA reads as TGTGCCAGCAGCTTGGAGGGGCGCACCGGGGAGCTGTTTTTT. Protein product: CASSLEGRTGELFF.

This clone showed up just once. V and J are TRBV19 and TRBJ2-5; 10 bases line up with TRBD2. V was clipped by 6 bases and J by 7 bases; unmatched bases: 11. In germline, CDR1 is LNHDA, CDR2 SQIVND (reference sequence). The CDR3 has 15 amino acids. Written as DNA, the CDR3 is TGTGCCAGTAGGCCTGGACTAGCGGACCCAGGGACCCAGTACTTC. Protein product: CASRPGLADPGTQYF.

The chain has TRBV9 and TRBJ1-2; 9 nucleotides align to TRBD1. Germline CDR1 SGDLS, CDR2 YYNGEE. CDR3 size: 16 residues. With V trimmed by 1 base and J by 2 bases, 6 bases remained unmatched. In DNA, the CDR3 is TGTGCCAGCAGCGTAAGGTCCGGGACAGGGAACTATGGCTACACCTTC. Its translation is CASSVRSGTGNYGYTF.

This rearrangement joins TRBV4-1 to TRBJ2-1; 10 bases are shared with TRBD2. The germline gives CDR1 MGHRA, CDR2 YSYEKL. This CDR3 contains 16 residues. V lost 1 base and J lost 9; bases outside the gene matches: 9. CDR3 in amino acids: CASSQVRSGRGVEQFF. The CDR3 DNA is TGCGCCAGCAGCCAAGTGAGGAGCGGGAGGGGGGTTGAGCAGTTCTTC.

This chain joins TRBV21-1 and TRBJ2-5; TRBD1, the table's D call, was not compared with the DNA. TRBV21-1 is reported as a pseudogene. This CDR3 contains 16 residues. The CDR3, as DNA: TGTGCCAGCAGCAAAACAGGGACAGAAACGACGGAGACCCAGTACTTC. Translating gives CASSKTGTETTETQYF.

This clone is deemed hyperexpanded. This chain links TRBV27 with TRBJ1-5; TRBD1 might be the D (5 bases). Germline CDR1 reads MNHEY; CDR2 reads SMNVEV (reference sequence). The CDR3 loop spans 14 amino acids. Trimming took off 9 bases at V and 7 bases at J, with 19 bases between the two ends. Here the CDR3 DNA reads TGTGCCAGTAGAGAATTAACGGGGGGACAGCCCCAGCATTTT. It is translated as CASRELTGGQPQHF.

The CDR3 protein is CASQTGGLEQYF. In nucleotides, the CDR3 is TGTGCCAGTCAGACAGGGGGCCTCGAGCAGTACTTC. This rearrangement joins TRBV28 to TRBJ2-7; 10 nucleotides agree with TRBD1. V dropped 9 bases and J dropped 6; count of bases not matched to a gene: 5. This CDR3 has 12 residues. CDR1 and CDR2 (germline): MDHEN, SYDVKM. Supplemented by reference TRBV28 and TRBJ2-7, the full variable domain reads DVKVTQSSRYLVKRTGEKVFLECVQDMDHENMFWYRQDPGLGLRLIYFSYDVKMKEKGDIPEGYSVSREKKERFSLILESASTNQTSMYLCASQTGGLEQYFGPGTRLTVT.

The chain couples TRBV5-1 to TRBJ2-1; 7 bases are shared with TRBD1. Germline V gene lookup returns CDR1 SGHRS and CDR2 YFSETQ. The CDR3 covers 18 residues. The V and J ends lost 4 bases and 6 bases, in that order; junction bases with no gene match: 19. CDR3 amino acids: CASSIGPVGQMDLNEQFF. The CDR3 DNA follows: TGCGCCAGCAGCATAGGCCCAGTGGGACAGATGGACCTCAATGAGCAGTTCTTC.

About this clone: One end of the junction is discordant with germline, which a read error may explain. V gene TRBV6-4 combines with J gene TRBJ1-2; 7 bases are shared with TRBD1. The CDR3 is 12 amino acids. Germline V gene data show CDR1 as MRHNA and CDR2 as SNTAGT. CDR3 bases: TGTGCCAGCAGTAAGAAGGACAGGCCTTTGGCTTTC. This gives the protein CASSKKDRPLAF.

The CDR3 nucleotides are TGTGCCATCAGTGATGGGCCTAGCGGGCGCAATGAGCAGTTCTTC. Encoded protein: CAISDGPSGRNEQFF. The chain recombines TRBV10-3 with TRBJ2-1; 8 positions agree with TRBD2. Germline CDR1 reads ENHRY; CDR2 reads SYGVKD. V was clipped by 3 bases and J by 6 bases; unmatched bases: 7. The CDR3 has 15 residues.

On this clone: The sample has other DNA sequences that encode this CDR3 too. This chain joins TRBV28 and TRBJ1-2; the D gene is possibly TRBD1 (5 bases). The CDR3 runs 11 residues. CDR1 and CDR2 from the germline V gene are MDHEN and SYDVKM. V shed 4 bases and J shed 5 bases, with 5 bases lying between them. DNA for the CDR3: TGTGCCAGCAGTTCAGGGTATGGCTACACCTTC. Translation gives CASSSGYGYTF.